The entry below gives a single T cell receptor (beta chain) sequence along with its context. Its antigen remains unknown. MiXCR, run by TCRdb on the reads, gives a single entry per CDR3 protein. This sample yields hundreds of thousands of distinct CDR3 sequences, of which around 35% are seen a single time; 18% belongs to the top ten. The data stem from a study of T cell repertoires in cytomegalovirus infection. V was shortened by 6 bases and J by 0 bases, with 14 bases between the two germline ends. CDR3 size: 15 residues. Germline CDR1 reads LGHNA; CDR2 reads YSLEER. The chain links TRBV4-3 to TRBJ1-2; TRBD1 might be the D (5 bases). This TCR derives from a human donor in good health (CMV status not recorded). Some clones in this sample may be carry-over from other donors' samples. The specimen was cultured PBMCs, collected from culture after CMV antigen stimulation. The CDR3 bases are TGCGCCAGCAGACCCGGGGACGCTTCTAACTATGGCTACACCTTC. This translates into CASRPGDASNYGYTF.